This TCR beta chain was sequenced during a study of cytomegalovirus exposure and HLA in healthy donors (dated by TCRdb to 2017 to 2019). Context from the whole study: An earlier analysis of some 600 of the donors reported 250 to 350 Gb of sequence data and 117 million unique TCR beta sequences obtained from around 180 million T cells. In a later analysis, previously published TCR beta repertoires from 550 to 700 donors were re-analyzed and high-resolution HLA genotyping was added so that TCR occurrence patterns could be studied. A later genetic analysis took genome-wide SNP genotypes for about three fifths of the roughly 670 donors and used that subset as a discovery cohort. Both class I and class II loci were covered by HLA typing, at four-digit resolution. All discovery cohort repertoires had been generated on a single sequencing platform. A separate validation cohort of over 95 different subjects was used in addition to the approximately 670-subject first cohort. The aim of the study was to test whether cataloging public T cell receptors could identify signatures of past pathogen exposure. Among around 400 genotyped donors of the cohort, an average of around 250,000 unique TCR beta nucleotide sequences was sequenced per donor, of which roughly 17% were non-productive. Rather than drawing on any new phenotypic data, the later analysis identified candidate immune exposures from TCR beta sequences and the way those sequences occurred across donors. An earlier analysis of a few hundred of the donors applied high-throughput TCR beta sequencing to assess whether each TCR beta V gene segment acted as functional or pseudogenic. About five DR-DQ haplotypes were treated as single units for association and clustering because of strong linkage in the cohort. Using immunosequencing, the study profiled T cell repertoires from some 670 subjects and related those repertoires to cytomegalovirus serostatus. Among the roughly 400 genotyped donors, about 85% belonged to the genetic ancestry cluster associated with self-reported Caucasian donors. Typing coverage differed by locus: A, B, C, DRB1 and DQB1 were typed in roughly 620-630 donors, DQA1 in 522, DPA1 in around 600, and DPB1 in just under 490. The study combined high-throughput TCR immunosequencing, statistical association of individual TCRs with disease status, and machine learning to predict cytomegalovirus infection status. Donor age, sex, ethnicity and CMV serostatus were compiled alongside the repertoire data. About 280 gigabases of sequencing data and around 87 million unique TCR sequences were included in an early release covering under 650 HLA-typed donors. The paper's findings and limits, for the study overall: A later analysis found that HLA-associated TCR beta chains were more clonally expanded and had lower generation probabilities than equally common non-associated chains. A further reported finding was that TCR beta sequences accurately predicted the HLA-A and HLA-B alleles for most subjects in the first cohort. The study listed 150 to 200 TCR beta chains as associated with cytomegalovirus. A few of the identified cytomegalovirus-associated TCR beta chains were confirmed in vitro to be specific for cytomegalovirus antigens. Assigning TCR associations to individual alleles was difficult when HLA alleles, especially DR and DQ, strongly co-occurred. In a later analysis, most CMV-associated TCR beta chains were found to appear HLA-restricted, with HLA associations seemingly driven largely by CMV exposure. The authors suggested that the approach could potentially be extended to other disease states and immunological phenotypes. In this cohort, only TCR beta chains were sequenced, and detectable features were limited by the absence of alpha or paired-chain data. The classifier was reported to diagnose cytomegalovirus status with high specificity and sensitivity in both the original and validation cohorts. A later analysis reported that several top co-occurrence clusters appeared linked to parvovirus B19, influenza, CMV and Epstein-Barr virus. Because some donors lacked HLA typing at each locus, the association tests relied only on the typed subset. At a false discovery rate of 0.05, a later analysis linked some 17,000 TCR beta sequences to specific HLA alleles. In a later analysis, TCR association rates were found to vary across HLA loci, with the most associated TCRs seen for DRB1 alleles and the fewest for HLA-C alleles. In a later genetic analysis, a missense DCLRE1C variant was associated with V-gene and J-gene trimming of TCR beta chains, and the association was replicated in an independent cohort. Most TCR sequences were observed very rarely across donors, whereas some public TCRs were present in many individuals. Roughly 15 rarely observed V segments, including chromosome 9 orphons, were excluded from the earlier analysis of some 590 of the donors because counts were too low. Linkage disequilibrium might explain the correlated functional status among segregating V segments, but an unknown experimental factor could not be ruled out. For the cohort, immune exposure information was limited to CMV serostatus. Broadly in line with IMGT annotations, most TCR beta V segments showed up in productive rearrangements about 90% or about 30% of the time in an earlier analysis of 450 to 600 of the donors. Sequencing depth was assumed to be roughly uniform across donors in the presence/absence analyses, though that assumption may not hold. According to a later genetic analysis, donors in an Asian-associated ancestry cluster had fewer N-insertions in productive TCRs than the approximately 700-donor mean. The 87-base-pair reads could not distinguish some IMGT-functional V segments, including TRBV6-2 and TRBV6-3, so those segments were excluded. A cluster of highly shared sequence variants was judged likely to represent a technical artifact of the sequencing pipeline.

In total, around 600 healthy bone marrow donors made up the cohort. Cohort members were all nominally healthy when sampled, although unrecorded immune exposures were likely present. The donor was CMV seronegative and belonged to the group of more than 300 seronegative cohort members. A peripheral blood sample was provided by each donor, and peripheral blood mononuclear cells were used for TCR beta sequencing. The Qiagen DNeasy Blood Extraction Kit was used to extract genomic DNA from the blood cell samples. V loses 3 bases at its end and J loses 2 bases; junction bases beyond the gene matches: 8. According to the germline V gene (reference sequence), CDR1 reads SGHNT and CDR2 reads YYREEE. Counted from cysteine to phenylalanine, this CDR3 has 17 amino acids. Of all the DNA, just the CDR3 is kept, 51 bases in frame from base 1. Libraries were constructed by the immunoSEQ multiplex PCR assay. A mixture of 60 forward primers for TCR Vbeta segments and 13 reverse primers for TCR Jbeta segments was used in the multiplex PCR. A multiplex PCR assay on genomic DNA amplified the CDR3 region of rearranged TCR beta genes. Amplified TCR beta libraries were sequenced as 87-base-pair reads on the Illumina HiSeq System. Concerning the study's data processing: A later analysis counted about 82 million unique TCR beta chains across the 670 or so repertoires, and 10 million to 11 million of these chains were shared by at least two donors. To remove PCR and sequencing errors, raw reads were error-corrected and collapsed into unique sequences using a nearest-neighbor algorithm that merged closely related sequences. CDR3 sequences were aligned to IMGT reference sequences to assign V, D and J gene segments. For a sequence to be retained, at least a six-nucleotide match to both a V gene segment and a J gene segment was required. Rearrangements were classified as productive when the CDR3 lacked stop codons and remained in frame with V and J, and all other rearrangements were classified as non-productive. Following IMGT convention, CDR3 was defined as the stretch from the second conserved V-encoded cysteine up to the conserved J-encoded phenylalanine. Sequences without an unambiguous match to a single V gene segment were excluded from the earlier analysis of a few hundred of the donors. In an earlier analysis of several hundred of the donors, V segments were called functional above 56.7% productive rearrangements and were called segregating when the between-donor standard deviation exceeded 5%. A statistical classification framework was developed to diagnose cytomegalovirus status using the catalog of TCR beta chain sequences. In a later analysis, V and J genes were assigned by comparing TCR nucleotide sequences against IMGT/GENE-DB human TR gene sequences. In a later analysis, CDR3 sequences and most-parsimonious VDJ recombination scenarios were assigned using the TCRdist pipeline. In a later analysis, each TCR beta chain was defined by its CDR3 amino acid sequence together with its V-gene family, and reads without a unique V-gene family were excluded. In a later analysis, fewer than 650 highly shared, low-generation-probability nucleotide sequences were removed to address suspected cross-contamination and a sequencing artifact. In a later analysis, a clonal expansion index for each public chain was calculated from normalized within-repertoire ranks of inferred template counts. A later analysis computed generation probabilities with a VDJ recombination model fitted to out-of-frame rearrangements, and checked the results against IGoR. In a later analysis, hypergeometric tests were used to score TCR-TCR, TCR-HLA and TCR-CMV co-occurrence, with a repertoire-size bias correction applied to TCR pairs. In a later analysis, false discovery rates were estimated by permuting HLA or CMV assignments 20 times. In a later analysis, co-occurring TCRs were grouped using DBSCAN, and TCRdist sequence similarity was added for clustering within HLA-allele-positive subsets. Repertoires with fewer than 30,000 or more than 120,000 public chains were left out of co-occurrence clustering, as were five repertoires with anomalous nucleotide sharing. TCRdb provides this immuneACCESS table in a form limited to in-frame rearrangements. Some clones are lacking; in checked studies, under half of them reflect an unresolved V gene, and why the rest are absent is not known. V, J and clone size derive from that table, while D and trimming were established from the DNA sequence. In all, the sample holds 150,000 or so clones, and approximately 88% of those were seen once. The ten largest clonotypes hold about 0.37% of the sample.

Details on this clone: Its antigen remains unidentified. The input lacks base qualities; no much larger clone sits a single base away.

This receptor was taken from a boy aged 2 to 9 in good health and CMV-seronegative. The V gene is TRBV5-4 and the J gene is TRBJ2-5; TRBD2 agrees with 12 junctional bases. Sequencing used PBMCs. The CDR3 sequence is CASSSGLAGWEQETQYF. In nucleotide form, the sequence is TGTGCCAGCAGCTCAGGACTAGCGGGGTGGGAACAAGAGACCCAGTACTTC.